This is a list of T cell receptor beta chains from one sample in a study of T cell responses to AZD1222 COVID-19 vaccine. The table came from immunoSEQ multiplex PCR; TCRdb's copy has only in-frame clones and leaves some out. Of 100,000 or so clones in the sample, about 89% were seen once. Sequences were derived from peripheral blood, sampled on day 0 of AZD1222 vaccination. These receptor sequences come from an adult in good health. Both conserved end residues are part of each CDR3. Fields, in order: J gene, clone size, V gene, D gene, CDR3 DNA, CDR3 protein. D genes are given only for firm matches. Not every row has a clone size; where given, it reads once, few, many or a size class.

J gene: TRBJ2-7
clone size: .
V gene: TRBV7-9
D gene: .
CDR3 DNA: TGTGCCGGTGGCAGGGCCCGAGGGGAGCAGTACTTC
CDR3 protein: CAGGRARGEQYF

J gene: TRBJ2-3
clone size: .
V gene: TRBV9
D gene: .
CDR3 DNA: TGTGCCAGCAGCGGAACAGCGAAGAGCACAGATACGCAGTATTTT
CDR3 protein: CASSGTAKSTDTQYF

J gene: TRBJ2-1
clone size: .
V gene: TRBV9
D gene: .
CDR3 DNA: TGTGCCAGCAGCGTAGTCGGCCAAAACAATGAGCAGTTCTTC
CDR3 protein: CASSVVGQNNEQFF

J gene: TRBJ1-1
clone size: once
V gene: TRBV6-5
D gene: .
CDR3 DNA: TGTGCCAGCAGACTACAGGTAACGAGCGTCTCTGAAGCTTTCTTT
CDR3 protein: CASRLQVTSVSEAFF

J gene: TRBJ1-6
clone size: .
V gene: TRBV3-1/TRBV3-2
D gene: .
CDR3 DNA: TGTGCCAGCAGCCCGTGGGGGTTCGGTATTTATAATTCACCCCTCCACTTT
CDR3 protein: CASSPWGFGIYNSPLHF

J gene: TRBJ2-5
clone size: .
V gene: TRBV5-1
D gene: TRBD2
CDR3 DNA: TGCGCCAGCACCCCTTCGCCTAGCGGGAGCAGGGAGACCCAGTACTTC
CDR3 protein: CASTPSPSGSRETQYF

J gene: TRBJ2-7
clone size: .
V gene: TRBV4-2
D gene: .
CDR3 DNA: TGTGCCAGCAGCCAAGCCCGGGGTAGAGGGGAAGAGCAGTACTTC
CDR3 protein: CASSQARGRGEEQYF

J gene: TRBJ1-2
clone size: .
V gene: TRBV28
D gene: TRBD1
CDR3 DNA: TGTGCCAGCAGTTTGGCCGGGACAGGGGGCTATGGCTACACCTTC
CDR3 protein: CASSLAGTGGYGYTF

J gene: TRBJ2-1
clone size: .
V gene: TRBV24-1
D gene: .
CDR3 DNA: TGTGCCACCAGTGACTCTCAATACAATGAGCAGTTCTTC
CDR3 protein: CATSDSQYNEQFF

J gene: TRBJ2-7
clone size: .
V gene: TRBV5-4
D gene: .
CDR3 DNA: TGTGCCAGCAGAATTTGGAAGGGGATCAACGAGCAGTACTTC
CDR3 protein: CASRIWKGINEQYF

J gene: TRBJ1-2
clone size: .
V gene: TRBV4-1
D gene: TRBD1
CDR3 DNA: TGCGCCAGCAGCCAGGCCGGGGACAGCGATGGCTACACCTTC
CDR3 protein: CASSQAGDSDGYTF

J gene: TRBJ2-7
clone size: .
V gene: TRBV16
D gene: .
CDR3 DNA: TGTGCCAGCAGCCAACAAGCCTCCTACGAGCAGTACTTC
CDR3 protein: CASSQQASYEQYF

J gene: TRBJ2-5
clone size: .
V gene: TRBV7-7
D gene: TRBD1
CDR3 DNA: TGTGCCAGCAGCTTCGGCCCGACAGGGCGAGAGACCCAGTACTTC
CDR3 protein: CASSFGPTGRETQYF

J gene: TRBJ2-3
clone size: .
V gene: TRBV19
D gene: TRBD1
CDR3 DNA: TGTGCCAGTAGTATAGTCCCGGGACAGGGCCAGGATACGCAGTATTTT
CDR3 protein: CASSIVPGQGQDTQYF

J gene: TRBJ2-2
clone size: once
V gene: TRBV5-1
D gene: TRBD1
CDR3 DNA: TGCGCCAGCAGTTCCTGGGAAGGGGGCCCTGTCGGGGAGCTGTTTTTT
CDR3 protein: CASSSWEGGPVGELFF

J gene: TRBJ1-2
clone size: .
V gene: TRBV28
D gene: TRBD1
CDR3 DNA: TGTGCCAGCAGTTGGCTGACAGGGACGAGCGGCTACACCTTC
CDR3 protein: CASSWLTGTSGYTF

J gene: TRBJ1-6
clone size: once
V gene: TRBV6-4
D gene: .
CDR3 DNA: TGTGCCAGCAGTTCATCCGGACTTTTTTGTTTCCACTTT
CDR3 protein: CASSSSGLFCFHF

J gene: TRBJ2-7
clone size: .
V gene: TRBV18
D gene: .
CDR3 DNA: TGTGCCAGCTCACCTCTCTACGAGCAGTACTTC
CDR3 protein: CASSPLYEQYF

J gene: TRBJ2-3
clone size: .
V gene: TRBV11-3
D gene: TRBD2
CDR3 DNA: TGTGCCAGCAGCCGTAGACTAGCGGGGGGAGCCACAGATACGCAGTATTTT
CDR3 protein: CASSRRLAGGATDTQYF

J gene: TRBJ1-5
clone size: .
V gene: TRBV30
D gene: .
CDR3 DNA: TGTGCCTGGAGTGGGGTCAATCAGCCCCAGCATTTT
CDR3 protein: CAWSGVNQPQHF

J gene: TRBJ1-1
clone size: .
V gene: TRBV7-2
D gene: .
CDR3 DNA: TGTGCCAGCAGCTTAGGGACGGTGAACACTGAAGCTTTCTTT
CDR3 protein: CASSLGTVNTEAFF

J gene: TRBJ1-4
clone size: .
V gene: TRBV11-2
D gene: TRBD1
CDR3 DNA: TGTGCCAGCAGCTTAGCAGGGGGTTATGAAAAACTGTTTTTT
CDR3 protein: CASSLAGGYEKLFF

J gene: TRBJ2-6
clone size: .
V gene: TRBV5-1
D gene: TRBD2
CDR3 DNA: TGCGCCAGCAGCTTGTATATACTAGCGGGAGTTGATGGGGCCAACGTCCTGACTTTC
CDR3 protein: CASSLYILAGVDGANVLTF

J gene: TRBJ2-5
clone size: .
V gene: TRBV5-6
D gene: .
CDR3 DNA: TGTGCCAGCAGCGAGAGGGCGCGGGAAGAGACCCAGTACTTC
CDR3 protein: CASSERAREETQYF